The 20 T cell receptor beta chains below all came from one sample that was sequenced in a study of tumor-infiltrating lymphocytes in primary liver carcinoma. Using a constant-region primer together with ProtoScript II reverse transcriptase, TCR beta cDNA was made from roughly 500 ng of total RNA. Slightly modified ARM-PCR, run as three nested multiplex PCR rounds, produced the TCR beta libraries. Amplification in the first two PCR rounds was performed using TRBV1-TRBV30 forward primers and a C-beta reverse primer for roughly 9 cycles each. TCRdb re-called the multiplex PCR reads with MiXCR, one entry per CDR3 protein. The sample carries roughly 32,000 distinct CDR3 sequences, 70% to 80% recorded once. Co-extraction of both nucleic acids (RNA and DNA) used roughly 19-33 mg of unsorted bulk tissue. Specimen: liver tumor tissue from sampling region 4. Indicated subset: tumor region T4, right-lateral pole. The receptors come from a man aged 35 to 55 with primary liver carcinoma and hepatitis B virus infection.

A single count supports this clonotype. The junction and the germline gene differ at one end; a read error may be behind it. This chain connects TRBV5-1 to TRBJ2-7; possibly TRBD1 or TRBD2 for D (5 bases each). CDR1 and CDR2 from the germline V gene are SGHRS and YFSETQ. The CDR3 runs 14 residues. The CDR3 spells CASRETFLNGEQYF. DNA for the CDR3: TGCGCGAGCAGGGAGACCTTCTTAAACGGCGAGCAATACTTC.

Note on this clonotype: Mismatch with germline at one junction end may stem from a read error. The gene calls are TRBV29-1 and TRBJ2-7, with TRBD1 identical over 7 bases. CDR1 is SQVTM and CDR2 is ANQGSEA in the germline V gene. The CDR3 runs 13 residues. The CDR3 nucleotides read TGCAGCGTTGGACAGGGAAAAAAGAGCGAGCAGTGCTTC. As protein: CSVGQGKKSEQCF.

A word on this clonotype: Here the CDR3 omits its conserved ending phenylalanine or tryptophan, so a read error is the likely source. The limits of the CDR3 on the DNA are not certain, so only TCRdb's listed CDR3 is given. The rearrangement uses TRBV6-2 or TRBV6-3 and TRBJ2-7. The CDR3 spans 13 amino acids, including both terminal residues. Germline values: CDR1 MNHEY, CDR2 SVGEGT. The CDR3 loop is CSSSPDWVYEQYS.

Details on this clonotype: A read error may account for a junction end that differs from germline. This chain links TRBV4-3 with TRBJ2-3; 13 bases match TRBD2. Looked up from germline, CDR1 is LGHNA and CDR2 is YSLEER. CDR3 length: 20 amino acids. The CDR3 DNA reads TGCGCCAGCAGCCAAGATCTTCCCTCCCGGACTAGCGGGAGATCAGATACGCAGTACTTT. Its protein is CASSQDLPSRTSGRSDTQYF.

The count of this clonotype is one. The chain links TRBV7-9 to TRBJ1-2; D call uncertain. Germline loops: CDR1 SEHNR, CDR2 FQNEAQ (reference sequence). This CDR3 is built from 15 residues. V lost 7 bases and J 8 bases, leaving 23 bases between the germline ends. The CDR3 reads CASNPSVGVLRGYTF. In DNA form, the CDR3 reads TGTGCCAGCAACCCTAGTGTTGGGGTTTTGAGAGGCTACACCTTC. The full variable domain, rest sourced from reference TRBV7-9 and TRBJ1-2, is DTGVSQNPRHKITKRGQNVTFRCDPISEHNRLYWYRQTLGQGPEFLTYFQNEAQLEKSRLLSDRFSAERPKGSFSTLEIQRTEQGDSAMYLCASNPSVGVLRGYTFGSGTRLTVV.

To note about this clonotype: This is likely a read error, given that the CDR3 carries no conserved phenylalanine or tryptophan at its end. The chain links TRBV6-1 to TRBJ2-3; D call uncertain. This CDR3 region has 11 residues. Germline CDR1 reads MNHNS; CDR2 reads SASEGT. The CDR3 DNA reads TGTGCCAACAGTCAAGCAGATACGCAGTATCTT. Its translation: CANSQADTQYL.

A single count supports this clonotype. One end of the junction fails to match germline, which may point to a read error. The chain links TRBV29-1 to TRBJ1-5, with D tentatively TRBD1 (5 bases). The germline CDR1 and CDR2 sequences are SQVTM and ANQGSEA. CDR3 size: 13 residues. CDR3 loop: CIAGGVANQPQHF. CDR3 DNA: TGCATCGCCGGAGGGGTAGCGAATCAGCCCCAACATTTT.

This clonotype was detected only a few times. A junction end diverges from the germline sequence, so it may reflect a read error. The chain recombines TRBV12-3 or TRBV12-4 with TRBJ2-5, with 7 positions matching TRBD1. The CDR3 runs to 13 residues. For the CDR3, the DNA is TGTGCCAGCAGTGTGGTGCAGGGGGAGACCCAATACTTC. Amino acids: CASSVVQGETQYF.

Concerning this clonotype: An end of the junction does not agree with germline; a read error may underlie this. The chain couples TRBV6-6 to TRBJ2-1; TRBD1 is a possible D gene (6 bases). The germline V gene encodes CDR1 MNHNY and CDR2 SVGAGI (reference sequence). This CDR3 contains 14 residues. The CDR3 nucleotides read TGTGCCAGTAGTTACGGGACAACAGACAATGAGCAGTTCTTC. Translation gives CASSYGTTDNEQFF.

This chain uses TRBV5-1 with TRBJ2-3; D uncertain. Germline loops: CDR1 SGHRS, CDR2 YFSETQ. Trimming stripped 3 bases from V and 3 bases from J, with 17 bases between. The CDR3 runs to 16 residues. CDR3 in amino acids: CASSSLTEFSTDTQYF. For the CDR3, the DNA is TGCGCCAGCAGCTCCTTAACGGAGTTTAGTACAGATACGCAGTATTTT. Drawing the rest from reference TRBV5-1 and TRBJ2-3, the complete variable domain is KAGVTQTPRYLIKTRGQQVTLSCSPISGHRSVSWYQQTPGQGLQFLFEYFSETQRNKGNFPGRFSGRQFSNSRSEMNVSTLELGDSALYLCASSSLTEFSTDTQYFGPGTRLTVL.

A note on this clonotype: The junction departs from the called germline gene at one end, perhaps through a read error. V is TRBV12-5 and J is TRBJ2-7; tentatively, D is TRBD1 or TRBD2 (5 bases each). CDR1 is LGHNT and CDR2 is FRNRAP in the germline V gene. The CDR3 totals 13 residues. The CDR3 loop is CASEGTGPYEQYF. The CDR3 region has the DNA TGTGCCAGTGAAGGGACCGGTCCCTACGAGCAATACTTC.

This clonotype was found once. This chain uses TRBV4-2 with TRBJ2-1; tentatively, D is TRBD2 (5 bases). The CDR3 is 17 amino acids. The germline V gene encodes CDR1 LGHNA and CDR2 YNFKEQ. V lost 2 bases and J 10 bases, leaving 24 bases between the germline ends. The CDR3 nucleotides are TGTGCCAGCAGCCAATATTCATCACTAGTGGGAGCCCACGAGCAGTTCTTC. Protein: CASSQYSSLVGAHEQFF.

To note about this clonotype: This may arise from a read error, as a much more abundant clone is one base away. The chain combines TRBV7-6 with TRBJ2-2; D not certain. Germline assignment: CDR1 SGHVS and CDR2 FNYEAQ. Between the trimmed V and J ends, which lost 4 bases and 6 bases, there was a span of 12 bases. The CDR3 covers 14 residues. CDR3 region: CASSSVGASGELFF. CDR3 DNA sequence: TGTGCCAGCAGCTCCGTTGGCGCTTCCGGGGAGCTGTTTTTT.

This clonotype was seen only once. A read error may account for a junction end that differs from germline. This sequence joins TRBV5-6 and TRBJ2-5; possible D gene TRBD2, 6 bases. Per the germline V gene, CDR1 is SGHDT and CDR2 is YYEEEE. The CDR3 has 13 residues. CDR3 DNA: TGCGCCAGCAGCTTGGGAGGAGTGGAGACCCGGTACTTC. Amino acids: CASSLGGVETRYF.

The CDR3 nucleotides are TGTGCCAGCAGTTTATTACAGGGGGCTGTGGCCAACGCTCTGACTTTC. Its translation is CASSLLQGAVANALTF. V gene TRBV12-3 or TRBV12-4 combines with J gene TRBJ2-6, with 9 nucleotides matching TRBD1. V lost 2 bases, J lost 16 bases, and 15 bases stayed unmatched. The CDR3 extends over 16 amino acids.

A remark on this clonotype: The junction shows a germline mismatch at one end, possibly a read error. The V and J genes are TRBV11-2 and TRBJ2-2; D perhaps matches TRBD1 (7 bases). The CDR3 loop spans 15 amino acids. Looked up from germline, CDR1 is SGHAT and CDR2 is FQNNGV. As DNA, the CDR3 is TGTACCAGCAGCCCCACCAGGGGGGCAACCGGGAAGCTGTTTTTT. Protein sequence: CTSSPTRGATGKLFF. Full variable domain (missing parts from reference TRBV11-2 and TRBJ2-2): EAGVAQSPRYKIIEKRQSVAFWCNPISGHATLYWYQQILGQGPKLLIQFQNNGVVDDSQLPKDRFSAERLKGVDSTLKIQPAKLEDSAVYLCTSSPTRGATGKLFFGEGSRLTVL.

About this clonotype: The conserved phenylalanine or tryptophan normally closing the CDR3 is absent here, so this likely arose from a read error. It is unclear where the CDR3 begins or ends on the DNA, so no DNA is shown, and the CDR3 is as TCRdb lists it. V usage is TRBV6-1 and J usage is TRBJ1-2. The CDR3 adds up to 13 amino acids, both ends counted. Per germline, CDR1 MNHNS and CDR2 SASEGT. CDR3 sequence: CVSSEVPNYGYSS.

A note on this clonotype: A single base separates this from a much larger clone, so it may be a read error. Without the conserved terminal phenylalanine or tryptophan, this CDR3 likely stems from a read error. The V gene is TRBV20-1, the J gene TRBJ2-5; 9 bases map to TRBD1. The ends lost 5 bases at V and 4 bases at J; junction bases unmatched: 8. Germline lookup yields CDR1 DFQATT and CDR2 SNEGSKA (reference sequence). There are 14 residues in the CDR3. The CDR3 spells CSAPKTGGLETQYS. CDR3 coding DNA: TGCAGTGCTCCCAAGACAGGGGGGTTAGAGACCCAGTACTCC.

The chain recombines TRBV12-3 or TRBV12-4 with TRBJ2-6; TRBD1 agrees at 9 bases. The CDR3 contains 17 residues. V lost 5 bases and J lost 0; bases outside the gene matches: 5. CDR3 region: CASSMGQGDSGANVLTF. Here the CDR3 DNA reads TGTGCCAGCAGTATGGGACAGGGTGACTCTGGGGCCAACGTCCTGACTTTC.

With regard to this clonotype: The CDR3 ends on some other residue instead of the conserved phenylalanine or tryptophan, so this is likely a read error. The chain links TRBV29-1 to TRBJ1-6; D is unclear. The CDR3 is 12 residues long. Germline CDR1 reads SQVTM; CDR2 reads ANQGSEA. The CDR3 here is CSVTQYNSALHC. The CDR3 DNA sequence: TGCAGCGTTACTCAGTATAATTCAGCCCTCCACTGT.